This TCR beta chain was identified during a study of CD4 T cells in relation to SARS-CoV-2 and coronaviruses. Study in general: Shared crossreactive spike epitopes were mapped to their HLA restriction.

The V gene end was trimmed by 6 bases and the J gene end by 4 bases; junction bases not matched to a gene: 10. The length of the CDR3 is 15 residues. Germline assignment: CDR1 MDHEN and CDR2 SYDVKM. This table comes from immunoSEQ multiplex PCR, and its TCRdb copy is limited to in-frame clones, with some not included. This sample has around 56,000 clones; 86% occur once, and the top ten carry roughly 1.5%. Unexposed donor CD4+ T cells date from 2011-2018, before the COVID-19 pandemic. For this clone: Its antigen is unidentified.

Broader study findings: Pre-pandemic and post-infection samples never came from the same donor.

The clonotype was recovered from a human donor in good health. This rearrangement joins TRBV28 to TRBJ2-7; 9 nucleotides match TRBD1. The sequencing input was memory CD4+ T cells from PBMCs. The CDR3 is CASSLIGTGKYEQYF. CDR3 nucleotides: TGTGCCAGCAGCCTAATAGGGACAGGGAAGTACGAGCAGTACTTC.